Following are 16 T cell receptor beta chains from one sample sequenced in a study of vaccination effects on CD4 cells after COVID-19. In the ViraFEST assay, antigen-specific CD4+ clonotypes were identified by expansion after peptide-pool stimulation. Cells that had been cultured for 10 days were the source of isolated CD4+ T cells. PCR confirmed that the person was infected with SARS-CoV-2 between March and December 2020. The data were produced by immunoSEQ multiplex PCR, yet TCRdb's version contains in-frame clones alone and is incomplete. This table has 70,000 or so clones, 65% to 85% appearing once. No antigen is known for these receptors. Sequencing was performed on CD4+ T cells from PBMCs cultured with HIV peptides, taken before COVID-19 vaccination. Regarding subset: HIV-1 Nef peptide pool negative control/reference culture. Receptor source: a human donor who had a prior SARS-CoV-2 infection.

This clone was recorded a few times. The CDR3 sequence is CASSGRDAYNSPLHF. CDR3 in DNA: TGTGCCAGCAGCGGTCGGGACGCGTATAATTCACCCCTCCACTTT. V and J are TRBV9 and TRBJ1-6; tentatively, D is TRBD1 (5 bases). V was clipped by 3 bases and J by 4 bases, with 11 bases between them. CDR1 SGDLS and CDR2 YYNGEE come from the germline V gene. This CDR3 has 15 amino acids.

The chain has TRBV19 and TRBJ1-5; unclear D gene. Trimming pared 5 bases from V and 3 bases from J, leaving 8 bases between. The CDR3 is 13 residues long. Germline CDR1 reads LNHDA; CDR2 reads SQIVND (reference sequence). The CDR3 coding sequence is TGTGCCAGTAGTCCCCCATACAATCAGCCCCAGCATTTT. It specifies CASSPPYNQPQHF.

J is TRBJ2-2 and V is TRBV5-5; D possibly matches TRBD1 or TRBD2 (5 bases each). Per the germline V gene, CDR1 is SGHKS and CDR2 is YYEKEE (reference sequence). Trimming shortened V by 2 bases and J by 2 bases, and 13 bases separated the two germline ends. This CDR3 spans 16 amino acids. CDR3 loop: CASSFPPGPNTGELFF. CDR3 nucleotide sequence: TGTGCCAGCAGCTTCCCCCCGGGACCCAACACCGGGGAGCTGTTTTTT.

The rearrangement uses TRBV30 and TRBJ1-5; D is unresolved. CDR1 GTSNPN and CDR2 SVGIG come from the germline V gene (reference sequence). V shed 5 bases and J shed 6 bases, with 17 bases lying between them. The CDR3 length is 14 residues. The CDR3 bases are TGTGCCTGGTCTCTGTATGCGCTGGGTCAGCCCCAGCATTTT. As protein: CAWSLYALGQPQHF.

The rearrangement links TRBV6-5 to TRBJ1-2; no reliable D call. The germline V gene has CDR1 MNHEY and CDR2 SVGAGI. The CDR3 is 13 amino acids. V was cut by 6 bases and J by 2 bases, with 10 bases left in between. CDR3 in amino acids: CASRKTKNYGYTF. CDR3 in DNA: TGTGCCAGCAGAAAAACGAAAAACTATGGCTACACCTTC.

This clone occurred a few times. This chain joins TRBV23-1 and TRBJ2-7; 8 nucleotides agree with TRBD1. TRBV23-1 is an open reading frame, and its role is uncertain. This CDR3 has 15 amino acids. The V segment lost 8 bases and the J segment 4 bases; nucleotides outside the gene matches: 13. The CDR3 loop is CASDLNSGGGYEQYF. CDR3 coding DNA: TGCGCCAGCGATCTAAACTCAGGGGGCGGGTACGAGCAGTACTTC.

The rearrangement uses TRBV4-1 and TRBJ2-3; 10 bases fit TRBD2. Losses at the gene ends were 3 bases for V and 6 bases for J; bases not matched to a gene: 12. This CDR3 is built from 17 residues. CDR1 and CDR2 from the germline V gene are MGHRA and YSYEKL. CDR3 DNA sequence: TGCGCCAGCAGCCATTCAGGACCTAGCGGGGGAGACGATACGCAGTATTTT. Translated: CASSHSGPSGGDDTQYF.

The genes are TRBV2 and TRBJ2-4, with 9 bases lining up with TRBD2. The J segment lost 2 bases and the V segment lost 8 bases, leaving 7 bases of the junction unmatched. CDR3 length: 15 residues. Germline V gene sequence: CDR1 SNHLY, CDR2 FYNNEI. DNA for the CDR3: TGTGCCAGCCGGTTTAGCGGGGGAACCAAAAACATTCAGTACTTC. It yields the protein CASRFSGGTKNIQYF. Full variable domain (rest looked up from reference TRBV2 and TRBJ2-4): EPEVTQTPSHQVTQMGQEVILRCVPISNHLYFYWYRQILGQKVEFLVSFYNNEISEKSEIFDDQFSVERPDGSNFTLKIRSTKLEDSAMYFCASRFSGGTKNIQYFGAGTRLSVL.

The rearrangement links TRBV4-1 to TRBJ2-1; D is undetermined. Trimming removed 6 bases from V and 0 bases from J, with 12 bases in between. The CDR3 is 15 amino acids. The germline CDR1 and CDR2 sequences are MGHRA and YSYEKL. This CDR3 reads CASSPTSSSYNEQFF. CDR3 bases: TGCGCCAGCAGTCCCACTTCCAGCTCCTACAATGAGCAGTTCTTC.

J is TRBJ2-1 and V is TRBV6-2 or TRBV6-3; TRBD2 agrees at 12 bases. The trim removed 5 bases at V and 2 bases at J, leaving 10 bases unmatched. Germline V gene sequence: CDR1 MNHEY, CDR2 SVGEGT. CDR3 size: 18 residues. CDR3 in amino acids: CASSQKRRTSGTYNEQFF. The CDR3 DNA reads TGTGCCAGCAGTCAAAAACGACGGACTAGCGGGACCTACAATGAGCAGTTCTTC.

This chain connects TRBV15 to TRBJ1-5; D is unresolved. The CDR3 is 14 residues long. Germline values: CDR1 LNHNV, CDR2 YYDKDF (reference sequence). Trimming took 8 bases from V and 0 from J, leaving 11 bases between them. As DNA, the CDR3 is TGTGCCACCGCCTTAGCATATAGCAATCAGCCCCAGCATTTT. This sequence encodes CATALAYSNQPQHF.

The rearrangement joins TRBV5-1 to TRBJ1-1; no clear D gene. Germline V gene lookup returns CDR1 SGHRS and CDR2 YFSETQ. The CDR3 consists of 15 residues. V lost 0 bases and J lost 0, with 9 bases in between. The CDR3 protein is CASSLGLSMNTEAFF. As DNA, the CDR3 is TGCGCCAGCAGCTTGGGCCTTTCTATGAACACTGAAGCTTTCTTT.

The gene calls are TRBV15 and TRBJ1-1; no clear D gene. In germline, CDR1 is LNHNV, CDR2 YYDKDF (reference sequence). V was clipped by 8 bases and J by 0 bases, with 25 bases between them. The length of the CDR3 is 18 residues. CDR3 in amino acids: CATCAGHSFDGLNTEAFF. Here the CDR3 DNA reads TGTGCCACCTGCGCCGGCCATTCCTTTGACGGTTTGAACACTGAAGCTTTCTTT.

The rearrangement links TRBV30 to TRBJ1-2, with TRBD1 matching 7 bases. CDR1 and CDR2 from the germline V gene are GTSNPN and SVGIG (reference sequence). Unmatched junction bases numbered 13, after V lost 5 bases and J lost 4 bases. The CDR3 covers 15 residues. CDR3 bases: TGTGCCTGGGTCCGGGACAGCTATGTGAGCTATGGCTACACCTTC. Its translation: CAWVRDSYVSYGYTF.

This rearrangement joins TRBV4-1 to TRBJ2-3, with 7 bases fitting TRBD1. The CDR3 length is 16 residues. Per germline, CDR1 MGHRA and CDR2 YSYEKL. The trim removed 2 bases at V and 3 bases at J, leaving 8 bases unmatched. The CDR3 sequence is CASSQRSGGNTDTQYF. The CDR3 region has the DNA TGCGCCAGCAGCCAACGGTCAGGGGGTAATACAGATACGCAGTATTTT.

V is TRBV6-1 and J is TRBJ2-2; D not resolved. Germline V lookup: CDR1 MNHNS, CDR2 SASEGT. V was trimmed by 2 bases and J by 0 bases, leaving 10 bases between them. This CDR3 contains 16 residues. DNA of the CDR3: TGTGCCAGCAGTGAAATGGGGTCCGCGAACACCGGGGAGCTGTTTTTT. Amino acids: CASSEMGSANTGELFF.